This T cell receptor (beta chain) was captured in a study of CD8 T cells in Susac syndrome. Study observations and caveats: As the study acknowledged, the number of individuals who were part of its TCR sequencing and HLA analysis was relatively small.

To note about this clonotype: As yet, its antigen is unknown.

Reverse transcription used roughly 0.45 to 1 ug RNA and random hexamers. TCR beta CDR3 was amplified by immunoSEQ covering 54 Vbeta and 13 Jbeta. Each CDR3 protein is one row after TCRdb ran MiXCR on the immunoSEQ multiplex PCR reads. The table has around 45,000 distinct CDR3 sequences, roughly 93% seen once. Trimming cost V 6 bases and J 4 bases; bases outside gene matches: 6. This CDR3 has 12 residues. Germline CDR1 reads SQVTM; CDR2 reads ANQGSEA. Sequencing of TCR beta was performed on blood CD8+ T cells and on blood CD4+ T cells. The TEMRA cells underwent FACS enrichment, while the CD8+ and CD4+ T cells underwent negative isolation.

The sequence was collected from a human donor in good health. The rearrangement links TRBV29-1 to TRBJ2-7, with 7 bases identical to TRBD2. The source material was CD8+ T cells from PBMCs. This CDR3 is CSVGTIGYEQYF. CDR3 bases: TGCAGCGTGGGGACTATCGGGTACGAGCAGTACTTC.